This T cell receptor (beta chain) was identified in a study of CD8 T cells in Susac syndrome. The CDR3 covers 13 residues. Germline CDR1 is SEHNR and CDR2 is FQNEAQ (reference sequence). Germline trimming cut 3 bases from V and 6 bases from J; bases unmatched to any gene: 5. Reverse transcription of about 0.5 to 1 ug RNA was carried out with random hexamers. From the immunoSEQ multiplex PCR reads, TCRdb called clonotypes with MiXCR, one entry per CDR3 protein. The sample consists of roughly 200,000 distinct CDR3 sequences, 95% of them appearing once. The study used treatment-naive patients who had stable or active relapsing-remitting disease as multiple sclerosis controls.

The sample was CD4+ T cells from PBMCs. The TCR originated in a human donor with multiple sclerosis. The chain recombines TRBV7-9 with TRBJ2-7; TRBD1 matches at 7 bases. CDR3 sequence reads: CASSFPGGSEQYF. CDR3 bases: TGTGCCAGCAGCTTCCCAGGGGGATCCGAGCAGTACTTC.